This T cell receptor beta chain was obtained from a study of vaccination and CD4 T cells after COVID-19. About the research overall: Recovered-phase convalescent patients showed SARS-CoV-2 positivity by nasal swab PCR; eight or nine were mild, one severe.

An Oncomine TCR Beta short-read assay was used to sequence the DNA from cultured CD4+ T cells. After culture, CD4+ T cells served as the source for genomic DNA extraction. TCRdb redid the calling of the PCR reads with MiXCR, one entry per CDR3 protein. The sample lists about 20,000 distinct CDR3 sequences; 50% to 70% were seen once. The ends were cut back, 5 bases at V and 4 bases at J, with 14 bases in the middle. Germline CDR1 SEHNR, CDR2 FQNEAQ (reference sequence). This CDR3 is built from 14 residues. The treatment: roughly 10-day PBMC culture with coronavirus spike peptide pools or control peptides (ViraFEST assay). Cells were cultured for roughly 9 days, and then CD4+ T cells were isolated by negative selection. As to this clonotype: Its antigen is not known.

The chain carries TRBV7-9 and TRBJ1-1; D unresolved. The sequencing used CD4+ T cells from blood, cultured in vitro, collected after SARS-CoV-2 vaccination. This clonotype was sampled from a human donor who had recovered from COVID-19. The CDR3 here is CASSPLGVGTEAFF. Here the CDR3 DNA reads TGTGCCAGCAGCCCTCTCGGGGTCGGCACTGAAGCTTTCTTT.